This T cell receptor beta chain was recorded in a study of sequential checkpoint blockade in melanoma. Specified treatment: randomized to nivolumab then ipilimumab (arm A) or the reverse (arm B). PBMC sorting kept live CD3+CD8+ cells without CD19 or CD56. In this sample, this clone turned up a few times. This CDR3 is built from 17 residues. Generated by immunoSEQ multiplex PCR, the TCRdb table keeps only in-frame clones and is missing some. The profile covers more than 35,000 clones, with roughly 90% appearing a single time and around 11% taken by the ten largest. The clonotype originates from a human donor with melanoma. Sequenced here: CD8+ T cells sorted from blood (inferred from file names), sampled from a patient given nivolumab and ipilimumab in sequence. The chain joins TRBV21-1 to TRBJ1-5; the table calls TRBD1, which could not be checked here. TRBV21-1 is a pseudogene locus. CDR3 loop: CASSRPTGSRVNQPQHF. CDR3 bases: TGTGCCAGCAGCAGGCCGACAGGGTCGAGGGTGAATCAGCCCCAGCATTTT.